The 20 T cell receptor beta chains below all came from one sample that was sequenced in a study of tumor-infiltrating lymphocytes in primary liver carcinoma. The blood RNA (from unsorted whole blood) was obtained, and germline DNA was also extracted. A primer matching the constant region was used to make TCR beta cDNA from about 500 ng of total RNA. Libraries of TCR beta came from three nested multiplex PCR rounds with slightly modified ARM-PCR. Both of the initial two PCR rounds ran for approximately 11 cycles and employed TRBV1-TRBV30 forward primers alongside a C-beta reverse primer. TCRdb re-called the multiplex PCR reads with MiXCR, one entry per CDR3 protein. The profile shows approximately 320,000 distinct CDR3 sequences, about 50% of them singletons. Input material: peripheral blood. Every receptor here comes from a woman between 25 and 40 years old with primary liver carcinoma and hepatitis B virus infection.

The V call is TRBV5-5, the J call TRBJ2-1; 8 bases fit TRBD1. V trimming: 4 bases; J trimming: 7 bases; junction bases outside the gene matches: 7. Germline CDR1 SGHKS, CDR2 YYEKEE (reference sequence). This CDR3 has 14 residues. The CDR3, as DNA: TGTGCCAGCAGCGCCCAGGGGGCGCGTAATGAGCAGTTCTTC. Amino acid sequence: CASSAQGARNEQFF.

Worth noting for this clonotype: Germline and junction disagree at one end, which may indicate a read error. The J gene is TRBJ2-1, the V gene TRBV7-9, with TRBD2 identical over 8 bases. Germline V CDR1 and CDR2: SEHNR, FQNEAQ (reference sequence). The CDR3 runs to 14 residues. CDR3 sequence reads: CTSSFVRGDNEQFF. The CDR3 DNA reads as TGTACCAGCAGCTTCGTGCGGGGGGACAATGAGCAGTTCTTC.

This clonotype was detected a few times. The V call is TRBV5-5, the J call TRBJ1-2, with D unclear. Looked up from germline, CDR1 is SGHKS and CDR2 is YYEKEE (reference sequence). The V and J ends lost 4 bases and 4 bases respectively, with 23 bases between them. The CDR3 is made up of 17 amino acids. CDR3 protein: CASSPSITTWSLYGYTF. The CDR3 DNA reads TGTGCCAGCAGCCCGTCGATAACAACGTGGTCTCTCTATGGCTACACCTTC.

This clonotype came up many times. The chain employs TRBV29-1 and TRBJ1-1, with 7 bases that match TRBD1. In germline, CDR1 is SQVTM, CDR2 ANQGSEA. The CDR3 has 11 residues. The ends lost 2 bases at V and 7 bases at J; junction bases unmatched: 1. CDR3 in DNA: TGCAGCGTTGAACGACAGGGTGAAGCTTTCTTT. Amino acid sequence: CSVERQGEAFF.

This sequence joins TRBV24-1 and TRBJ2-1; 14 bases align to TRBD2. Germline V gene lookup returns CDR1 KGHDR and CDR2 SFDVKD. The CDR3 length is 19 residues. V dropped 4 bases and J dropped 9; count of bases not matched to a gene: 16. The CDR3 DNA follows: TGTGCCACCAGTGACACAGGGGACTTCGGGACTAGCGGGAGAGGTGAGCAGTTCTTC. Translation gives CATSDTGDFGTSGRGEQFF.

The count of this clonotype is one. The J gene is TRBJ2-1, the V gene TRBV11-3; no clear D. The V and J ends lost 1 base and 8 bases respectively, with 12 bases between them. The CDR3 covers 14 residues. Germline V CDR1 and CDR2: SGHNT, YENEEA. CDR3 sequence: CASSLALSYYEQFF. DNA of the CDR3: TGTGCCAGCAGCTTAGCACTCAGTTACTATGAGCAGTTCTTC. The whole variable domain, filled in from reference TRBV11-3 and TRBJ2-1, reads EAGVVQSPRYKIIEKKQPVAFWCNPISGHNTLYWYLQNLGQGPELLIRYENEEAVDDSQLPKDRFSAERLKGVDSTLKIQPAELGDSAVYLCASSLALSYYEQFFGPGTRLTVL.

This sequence joins TRBV4-1 and TRBJ2-6; D uncertain. CDR1 is MGHRA, CDR2 YSYEKL, per germline. The CDR3 spans 15 residues. The V gene lost 1 base and the J gene lost 4 bases, with 8 bases spanning the gap. In DNA form, the CDR3 reads TGCGCCAGCAGCCAAGCAAGTCTGGGGGCCAACGTCCTGACTTTC. Residues: CASSQASLGANVLTF.

In the case of this clonotype: Being one base from a much bigger clone, this may be a read error. This sequence joins TRBV29-1 and TRBJ2-7; D unclear. Per germline, CDR1 SQVTM and CDR2 ANQGSEA. V lost 7 bases and J 7 bases, leaving 11 bases between the germline ends. This CDR3 is 10 amino acids long. CDR3 in DNA: TGCAGCGACCACTGGCAAGAGCAGTACTTC. It yields the protein CSDHWQEQYF.

This clonotype was detected a few times. Its ends do not fully match the called genes, so a read error is possible. This sequence joins TRBV12-3 or TRBV12-4 and TRBJ1-1; D is unresolved. CDR3 length: 15 residues. The CDR3 loop is CASSWVSGMNTESFF. In DNA form, the CDR3 reads TGTGCCAGCAGTTGGGTGTCTGGGATGAACACTGAATCTTTCTTT.

In regard to this clonotype: Relative to the germline gene, one junction end is altered; a read error may explain this. The chain is built from TRBV12-3 or TRBV12-4 and TRBJ2-1; 10 positions agree with TRBD1. The CDR3 is 12 amino acids. The chain's CDR3 is CASSRSGQGLHF. CDR3 coding DNA: TGTGCCAGCAGTCGATCGGGACAGGGGCTCCACTTC.

To note about this clonotype: Being one base from a much bigger clone, this may be a read error. The chain uses TRBV29-1 and TRBJ2-2, with TRBD2 matching over 8 bases. The CDR3 length is 18 residues. Trimming took 4 bases from V and 7 from J; bases not matched to a gene: 20. Germline values: CDR1 SQVTM, CDR2 ANQGSEA. CDR3 region: CSVGGVLSGNLLGGELFF. In DNA, the CDR3 is TGCAGCGTTGGGGGGGTGCTTAGCGGGAACCTTCTCGGCGGGGAGCTGTTTTTT.

As concerns this clonotype: The junction departs from germline at one end; a sequencing error may be responsible. The chain recombines TRBV6-1 with TRBJ1-2, with D perhaps TRBD1 (5 bases). The germline V gene has CDR1 MNHNS and CDR2 SASEGT. This CDR3 spans 15 amino acids. CDR3 DNA sequence: TGTACCAGCAGTGAAGCGCTTCCCGGGGGTTCAGGCTACACCTTC. The encoded protein is CTSSEALPGGSGYTF.

This clonotype was observed a handful of times. This chain's CDR3 is CASSQIGTRDRAEQYF. Here the CDR3 DNA reads TGTGCCAGCAGCCAAATAGGGACTAGAGATCGAGCCGAGCAGTACTTC. This chain links TRBV14 with TRBJ2-7, with TRBD2 identical over 8 bases. CDR1 SGHDN and CDR2 FVKESK come from the germline V gene. CDR3 length: 16 amino acids. V trimming: 2 bases; J trimming: 6 bases; junction bases outside the gene matches: 12.

This clonotype was picked up many times. The V gene is TRBV29-1, the J gene TRBJ1-5; possibly TRBD1 for D (6 bases). The CDR3 length is 13 residues. Trimming removed 6 bases from V and 3 bases from J, with 12 bases in between. CDR1 and CDR2 (germline): SQVTM, ANQGSEA. The CDR3 region is CSVGGGYNQPQHF. The DNA of the CDR3 is TGCAGCGTAGGGGGGGGCTACAATCAGCCCCAGCATTTT.

This clonotype appeared many times. This rearrangement joins TRBV12-3 or TRBV12-4 to TRBJ1-6; TRBD1 agrees at 7 bases. This CDR3 is 16 amino acids long. V shed 5 bases, J shed 6 bases, and the junction held 10 bases outside the gene matches. The CDR3 reads CASSARTGTANSPLHF. DNA for the CDR3: TGTGCCAGCAGTGCACGAACCGGGACAGCTAATTCACCCCTCCACTTT.

Only a few counts were recorded for this clonotype. One end of the junction does not line up with germline, which may come from a read error. The chain links TRBV6-6 to TRBJ2-3; 7 positions agree with TRBD2. Germline V lookup: CDR1 MNHNY, CDR2 SVGAGI (reference sequence). This CDR3 spans 15 amino acids. CDR3 region: CAGGSSGGGAGTHYF. The CDR3 nucleotides read TGTGCGGGAGGGTCTAGTGGAGGCGGGGCAGGTACGCATTATTTT.

This rearrangement joins TRBV7-8 to TRBJ1-5; D unclear. Germline V gene lookup returns CDR1 SGHVS and CDR2 FQNEAQ. V lost 4 bases to trimming and J lost 5 bases, with 9 bases between them. The CDR3 length is 13 residues. The chain's CDR3 is CASSSRAHQPQHF. Written as DNA, the CDR3 is TGTGCCAGCAGCTCTCGTGCGCATCAGCCCCAGCATTTT.

For this clonotype: Just one base apart from a much larger clone, this may be a read error. The V and J genes are TRBV12-3 or TRBV12-4 and TRBJ1-2, with D tentatively TRBD1 (5 bases). CDR3 size: 12 residues. CDR3 DNA sequence: TGTGTCAGCAGCCAAGAGGGGTTTGGCTACACCTTC. Its protein product is CVSSQEGFGYTF.

Only a few counts were recorded for this clonotype. With a much larger clone just one base away, this may be a read error. The genes are TRBV29-1 and TRBJ2-3; D unresolved. V lost 7 bases to trimming and J lost 10 bases, with 12 bases between them. The CDR3 is 10 amino acids. The germline V gene encodes CDR1 SQVTM and CDR2 ANQGSEA. This chain's CDR3 is CSGFLDAQYF. In nucleotides, the CDR3 is TGCAGCGGGTTCTTGGATGCGCAGTATTTT.

For this clonotype: Here the CDR3 omits its conserved ending phenylalanine or tryptophan, so a read error is the likely source. The limits of the CDR3 on the DNA are not certain, so only TCRdb's listed CDR3 is given. The chain employs TRBV11-2 and TRBJ2-2; the table's D call, TRBD2, was not checked against the DNA. The CDR3 length is 16 residues, termini included. Germline assignment: CDR1 SGHAT and CDR2 FQNNGV. The CDR3 loop is CASSQPLGARTGELFS.